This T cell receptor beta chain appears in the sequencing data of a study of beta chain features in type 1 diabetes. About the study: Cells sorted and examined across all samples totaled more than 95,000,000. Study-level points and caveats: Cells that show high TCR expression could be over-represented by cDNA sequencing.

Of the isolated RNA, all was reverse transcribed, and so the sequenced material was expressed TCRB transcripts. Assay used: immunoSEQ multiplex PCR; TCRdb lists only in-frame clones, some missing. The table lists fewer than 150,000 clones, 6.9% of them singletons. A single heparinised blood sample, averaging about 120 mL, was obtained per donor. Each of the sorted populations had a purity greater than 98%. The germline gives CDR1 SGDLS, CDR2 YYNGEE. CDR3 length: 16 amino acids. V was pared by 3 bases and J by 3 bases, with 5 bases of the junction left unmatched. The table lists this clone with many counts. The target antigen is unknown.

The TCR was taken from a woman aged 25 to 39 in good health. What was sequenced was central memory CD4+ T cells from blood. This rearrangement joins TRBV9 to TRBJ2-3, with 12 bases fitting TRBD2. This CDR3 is CASSALAGGETDTQYF. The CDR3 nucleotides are TGTGCCAGCAGCGCCCTAGCGGGAGGGGAAACAGATACGCAGTATTTT.